This T cell receptor (beta chain) was sequenced in a study of blood T cell repertoires in COVID-19. Looked up from germline, CDR1 is LGHNA and CDR2 is YSLEER. Losses at the gene ends were 4 bases for V and 1 base for J; bases not matched to a gene: 11. The length of the CDR3 is 18 residues. Sequenced by immunoSEQ multiplex PCR; TCRdb stores in-frame clones only, minus some. This repertoire shows about 74,000 clones, around 90% found once; its top ten account for 1.5% to 2.5%. This clonotype originated in a woman of 80 years or more with active or convalescent COVID-19. Sequenced sample: peripheral blood. V usage is TRBV4-3 and J usage is TRBJ2-5; 11 bases align to TRBD2. The CDR3 sequence is CASSPQLAGGPSQETQYF. CDR3 coding DNA: TGCGCCAGCAGCCCCCAATTAGCGGGAGGGCCCAGCCAAGAGACCCAGTACTTC.